This TCR beta chain comes out of a study of T cell responses to AZD1222 COVID-19 vaccine. This clone was seen a single time. Its antigen is not known. General observations from the study: Spike-specific TCR repertoires showed rising breadth and depth after two AZD1222 doses. The donors showed a predominance of white British ancestry and of females, with possible underestimation of clonal diversity.

The V gene's germline CDR1 is PRHDT and CDR2 FYEKMQ (reference sequence). Trimming took 4 bases from V and 1 from J; bases not matched to a gene: 3. This CDR3 is 15 amino acids long. Using immunoSEQ multiplex PCR, the repertoire was profiled, and TCRdb retains in-frame clones only, with some absent. The repertoire holds approximately 120,000 clones, with 85% to 95% as singletons. The chain links TRBV13 to TRBJ2-1; 8 nucleotides agree with TRBD2. Specimen: peripheral blood, collected on day 0 of AZD1222 vaccination. This clonotype originated in an adult in good health. CDR3 nucleotide sequence: TGTGCCAGCAGCTATAGCGGGGCTTCCTACAATGAGCAGTTCTTC. This sequence encodes CASSYSGASYNEQFF.